This T cell receptor beta chain was captured by sequencing in a study of early T cells in non-severe SARS-CoV-2 infection. As for the study in general: Bulk RNA isolated from unsorted whole blood underwent sequencing; chains were not paired.

Study observations and caveats: VDJdb matches were skewed toward anti-spike CD8 T cell responses.

TCRdb redid the calling of the 5' RACE reads with MiXCR, one entry per CDR3 protein. The table has some 98,000 distinct CDR3 sequences, roughly 9.6% seen once; the top ten hold 4.5% to 5.5%. The V and J ends lost 1 base and 8 bases, in that order; junction bases with no gene match: 5. The CDR3 sequence is 15 residues long. With regard to this clonotype: Its antigen is unknown.

The V and J genes are TRBV12-3 or TRBV12-4 and TRBJ2-1, with 10 bases aligning to TRBD2. Sequencing was carried out using whole blood. This TCR derives from an adult who was a healthcare worker with PCR-confirmed SARS-CoV-2 infection or an uninfected control (not recorded which). The CDR3 region is CASSLVEREGHEQFF. The CDR3 DNA reads TGTGCCAGCAGTTTAGTCGAGCGGGAGGGCCATGAGCAGTTCTTC.